The 11 T cell receptor beta chains listed next were all sequenced from one sample in a study of shared clonotypes between healthy human individuals. This table comes from immunoSEQ multiplex PCR, and its TCRdb copy is limited to in-frame clones, with some not included. The data show 490,000 or so clones, with approximately 80% seen just once and 13% held by the top ten. Sequenced material: PBMCs. The receptors stem from a woman aged 40 to 50 in good health. Some clones in this sample may be carry-over from other donors' samples.

The chain recombines TRBV7-3 with TRBJ2-7; 7 nucleotides match TRBD1. The length of the CDR3 is 14 residues. The ends lost 3 bases at V and 5 bases at J; junction bases unmatched: 7. Germline CDR1 SGHTA, CDR2 FQGTGA. CDR3 in DNA: TGTGCCAGCAGCTTGACAGGGCCCCCCAACGAGCAGTACTTC. Translated, it gives CASSLTGPPNEQYF.

J is TRBJ2-7 and V is TRBV18; D call uncertain. This CDR3 region has 12 residues. CDR1 and CDR2 (germline): KGHSH, LQKENI. V shed 5 bases and J shed 3 bases, with 8 bases lying between them. CDR3 coding DNA: TGTGCCAGCTCATTGGATGGCTACGAGCAGTACTTC. Translating gives CASSLDGYEQYF. Supplemented by reference TRBV18 and TRBJ2-7, the full variable domain reads NAGVMQNPRHLVRRRGQEARLRCSPMKGHSHVYWYRQLPEEGLKFMVYLQKENIIDESGMPKERFSAEFPKEGPSILRIQQVVRGDSAAYFCASSLDGYEQYFGPGTRLTVT.

This clone showed up just once. The chain has TRBV9 and TRBJ2-2; D is unclear. The germline CDR1 and CDR2 sequences are SGDLS and YYNGEE. The CDR3 totals 14 residues. V was cut by 0 bases and J by 0 bases, with 3 bases left in between. CDR3 nucleotide sequence: TGTGCCAGCAGCGTAGATCCGAACACCGGGGAGCTGTTTTTT. The encoded protein is CASSVDPNTGELFF.

This clone appeared once. This chain uses TRBV10-3 with TRBJ2-3; D possibly corresponds to TRBD2 (5 bases). Germline assignment: CDR1 ENHRY and CDR2 SYGVKD. This CDR3 spans 15 amino acids. V gave up 10 bases and J gave up 0 bases, with 17 bases separating them. The CDR3 nucleotides read TGTGCCACCGCGGGCGGTCCAGTCAGCACAGATACGCAGTATTTT. Its translation: CATAGGPVSTDTQYF.

This sequence joins TRBV30 and TRBJ2-7; 10 nucleotides agree with TRBD1. CDR1 and CDR2 (germline): GTSNPN, SVGIG (reference sequence). The CDR3 is 12 amino acids. After removal of 5 bases from V and 5 bases from J, the junction contained 3 bases not matched to a gene. For the CDR3, the DNA is TGTGCCTGGGACAGGGGGCGCGACGAGCAGTACTTC. It encodes CAWDRGRDEQYF.

The chain carries TRBV18 and TRBJ2-3, with D hard to call. This CDR3 contains 15 residues. Trimming removed 3 bases at V and 1 base at J, with 11 bases between. Germline CDR1 is KGHSH and CDR2 is LQKENI. The CDR3 loop is CASSPRRVGTDTQYF. The CDR3 DNA sequence: TGTGCCAGCTCACCTAGAAGGGTCGGCACAGATACGCAGTATTTT.

V is TRBV7-2 and J is TRBJ2-7; 9 bases are shared with TRBD2. V lost 3 bases and J lost 3; bases outside the gene matches: 9. Germline CDR1 is SGHTA and CDR2 is FQGNSA. CDR3 length equals 16 residues. The CDR3 DNA follows: TGTGCCAGCAGCTTCCGCGGCGGGAGGGTTAACTACGAGCAGTACTTC. This translates into CASSFRGGRVNYEQYF.

The V and J genes are TRBV27 and TRBJ2-3, with a weak D call TRBD1 (6 bases). V gave up 4 bases and J gave up 4 bases, with 9 bases separating them. The CDR3 runs to 13 residues. The germline gives CDR1 MNHEY, CDR2 SMNVEV (reference sequence). The CDR3 loop is CASSSRGSDTQYF. The CDR3 region has the DNA TGTGCCAGCAGTTCCAGGGGCTCAGATACGCAGTATTTT.

The gene calls are TRBV7-2 and TRBJ1-3; D is unresolved. The CDR3 contains 16 residues. V lost 5 bases to trimming and J lost 4 bases, with 18 bases between them. Germline values: CDR1 SGHTA, CDR2 FQGNSA. The CDR3 reads CASSLSIGVDGNTIYF. As DNA, the CDR3 is TGTGCCAGCAGCCTTAGTATCGGGGTAGACGGAAACACCATATATTTT.

The chain links TRBV28 to TRBJ1-3; 7 bases are shared with TRBD1. The V and J ends lost 8 bases and 4 bases, in that order; junction bases with no gene match: 5. The CDR3 runs 13 residues. The germline V gene has CDR1 MDHEN and CDR2 SYDVKM. The DNA of the CDR3 is TGTGCCAGCGAAAAGGGACAGGGAAACACCATATATTTT. It translates to CASEKGQGNTIYF. Complete variable domain (other parts from reference TRBV28 and TRBJ1-3): DVKVTQSSRYLVKRTGEKVFLECVQDMDHENMFWYRQDPGLGLRLIYFSYDVKMKEKGDIPEGYSVSREKKERFSLILESASTNQTSMYLCASEKGQGNTIYFGEGSWLTVV.

The gene calls are TRBV28 and TRBJ1-2; D is unresolved. Trimming left V 11 bases short and J 4 bases short, with 11 bases between. The germline gives CDR1 MDHEN, CDR2 SYDVKM. The CDR3 is 11 residues long. The CDR3 reads CAAGESYGYTF. The CDR3, as DNA: TGTGCCGCCGGGGAGTCCTATGGCTACACCTTC.